The 25 T cell receptor beta chains in this list originate from one sample, sequenced in a study of shared clonotypes between healthy human individuals. Generated by immunoSEQ multiplex PCR, the TCRdb table keeps only in-frame clones and is missing some. The data contain about 2.4 million clones, 80% to 95% of them singletons. The sequenced sample consisted of naive CD4+ T cells from PBMCs. Subset: CD45RA+ positively selected. These receptor sequences come from a young man in good health. Some clones in this sample may be carry-over from other donors' samples.

J is TRBJ1-1 and V is TRBV2; 10 bases are a match to TRBD1. Trimming at V came to 6 bases and at J to 4 bases, leaving 11 bases not matched to a gene. The CDR3 totals 16 residues. Germline values: CDR1 SNHLY, CDR2 FYNNEI. The CDR3 DNA follows: TGTGCCAGCAGGGGACAGGGGCTCGTTCGGAGCACTGAAGCTTTCTTT. Translated: CASRGQGLVRSTEAFF.

The chain recombines TRBV2 with TRBJ2-1; D not resolved. The CDR3 consists of 15 residues. In germline, CDR1 is SNHLY, CDR2 FYNNEI. V lost 2 bases to trimming and J lost 2 bases, with 10 bases between them. In DNA form, the CDR3 reads TGTGCCAGCAGTGAAATACGGAGTACCTACAATGAGCAGTTCTTC. This codes for CASSEIRSTYNEQFF.

The chain carries TRBV4-1 and TRBJ2-7; possibly TRBD1 for D (5 bases). CDR1 and CDR2 from the germline V gene are MGHRA and YSYEKL. V dropped 6 bases and J dropped 1 base, with 7 bases sitting between them. The CDR3 is 12 amino acids. The CDR3 here is CASSDSSYEQYF. The CDR3 DNA follows: TGCGCCAGCAGTGACAGTTCCTACGAGCAGTACTTC.

This sequence joins TRBV9 and TRBJ2-1, with 12 bases lining up with TRBD2. The CDR3 covers 14 residues. J lost 8 bases, V lost 1 base, and 1 base had no gene match. Germline V CDR1 and CDR2: SGDLS, YYNGEE. DNA of the CDR3: TGTGCCAGCAGCGTACTAGCGGGAGGGGATGAGCAGTTCTTC. This gives the protein CASSVLAGGDEQFF.

This rearrangement joins TRBV7-2 to TRBJ2-4, with TRBD2 matching over 8 bases. The CDR3 length is 14 residues. Germline CDR1 is SGHTA and CDR2 is FQGNSA. V shed 1 base and J 10 bases; nucleotides not matched to a gene: 6. CDR3 sequence reads: CASSLGAGGGIQYF. In DNA form, the CDR3 reads TGTGCCAGCAGCTTAGGGGCCGGGGGGGGGATTCAGTACTTC.

DNA of the CDR3: TGTGCCAGCAGCCTAGCGGCCAACACCGGGGAGCTGTTTTTT. It yields the protein CASSLAANTGELFF. The chain combines TRBV7-3 with TRBJ2-2, with 7 bases identical to TRBD2. Germline V lookup: CDR1 SGHTA, CDR2 FQGTGA. The CDR3 has 14 residues. Unmatched junction bases numbered 2, after V lost 5 bases and J lost 2 bases.

V usage is TRBV5-1 and J usage is TRBJ2-1, with 7 bases lining up with TRBD1. Germline CDR1 and CDR2: SGHRS and YFSETQ. The CDR3 is made up of 16 amino acids. The ends lost 3 bases at V and 7 bases at J; junction bases unmatched: 13. The CDR3 bases are TGCGCCAGCAGCTCACTCCCCGGGACAGCGAAAAATGAGCAGTTCTTC. As protein: CASSSLPGTAKNEQFF.

The J gene is TRBJ2-7, the V gene TRBV6-5; 11 bases are a match to TRBD1. The CDR3 has 15 amino acids. Losses at the gene ends were 6 bases for V and 5 bases for J; bases not matched to a gene: 9. The germline gives CDR1 MNHEY, CDR2 SVGAGI. The CDR3 nucleotides read TGTGCCAGCAGGAGGGACAGGGGGGAGAGCAACGAGCAGTACTTC. Residues: CASRRDRGESNEQYF.

The J gene is TRBJ1-1, the V gene TRBV6-5, with D hard to call. CDR1 and CDR2 from the germline V gene are MNHEY and SVGAGI. Trimming took off 6 bases at V and 3 bases at J, with 17 bases between the two ends. The CDR3 totals 15 residues. The CDR3 loop reads CASSPTGSIYTEAFF. The CDR3, as DNA: TGTGCCAGCAGCCCGACCGGATCAATCTACACTGAAGCTTTCTTT.

The rearrangement joins TRBV19 to TRBJ2-2; 8 nucleotides match TRBD1. CDR1 and CDR2 from the germline V gene are LNHDA and SQIVND (reference sequence). After removal of 7 bases from V and 1 base from J, the junction contained 8 bases not matched to a gene. CDR3 size: 16 residues. The CDR3 reads CASTPQGAKNTGELFF. As DNA, the CDR3 is TGTGCCAGTACCCCGCAGGGGGCCAAGAACACCGGGGAGCTGTTTTTT.

This chain connects TRBV9 to TRBJ1-1; 9 bases agree with TRBD1. Losses at the gene ends were 4 bases for V and 4 bases for J; bases not matched to a gene: 14. CDR3 length: 17 residues. Germline assignment: CDR1 SGDLS and CDR2 YYNGEE. CDR3 DNA sequence: TGTGCCAGCAGCAACCGGGACAGGGTCTTTCGAAGCACTGAAGCTTTCTTT. Its protein is CASSNRDRVFRSTEAFF. The full variable domain, in which reference TRBV9 and TRBJ1-1 provide the parts outside the CDR3, is DSGVTQTPKHLITATGQRVTLRCSPRSGDLSVYWYQQSLDQGLQFLIQYYNGEERAKGNILERFSAQQFPDLHSELNLSSLELGDSALYFCASSNRDRVFRSTEAFFGQGTRLTVV.

This chain connects TRBV2 to TRBJ2-7; D tentatively fits TRBD1 or TRBD2 (5 bases each). V was pared by 4 bases and J by 7 bases, with 20 bases between. CDR1 and CDR2 from the germline V gene are SNHLY and FYNNEI. This CDR3 is 15 amino acids long. The CDR3 DNA is TGTGCCAGCAGTGGGACTGACAGAGGCCATGGAGAGCAGTACTTC. This encodes CASSGTDRGHGEQYF.

The chain carries TRBV11-1 and TRBJ1-2, with a weak D call TRBD1 (5 bases). This CDR3 spans 14 amino acids. Germline-derived CDR1 and CDR2 are SGHAT and FQDESV (reference sequence). The V end lost 1 base, the J end lost 5 bases, and 11 bases lay between the germline ends. This chain's CDR3 is CASSLVVQDYGYTF. For the CDR3, the DNA is TGTGCCAGCAGCTTAGTGGTACAGGATTATGGCTACACCTTC.

The chain joins TRBV6-1 to TRBJ2-2; TRBD1 aligns across 7 bases. V lost 4 bases, J lost 4 bases, and 9 bases stayed unmatched. This CDR3 comprises 16 residues. Germline V lookup: CDR1 MNHNS, CDR2 SASEGT. CDR3 loop: CASSGETRGITGELFF. The CDR3 coding sequence is TGTGCCAGCAGTGGAGAGACCAGGGGGATCACCGGGGAGCTGTTTTTT.

The chain combines TRBV30 with TRBJ1-1; D call uncertain. This CDR3 spans 14 amino acids. The germline V and J ends were trimmed by 0 bases and 1 base, with 9 bases remaining between them. CDR1 and CDR2 from the germline V gene are GTSNPN and SVGIG (reference sequence). DNA for the CDR3: TGTGCCTGGAGTGTAGAACTGACGAACACTGAAGCTTTCTTT. Its translation: CAWSVELTNTEAFF.

As to this clone: The same CDR3 arises from other DNA sequences in this sample as well. The genes are TRBV6-4 and TRBJ2-2, with no clear D. The CDR3 covers 12 residues. From germline, CDR1 is MRHNA and CDR2 SNTAGT. The germline V and J ends were trimmed by 2 bases and 3 bases, with 1 base remaining between them. CDR3 sequence: CASSDHTGELFF. CDR3 coding DNA: TGTGCCAGCAGTGACCACACCGGGGAGCTGTTTTTT.

This chain links TRBV7-2 with TRBJ2-7; 8 bases line up with TRBD1. V lost 6 bases to trimming and J lost 0 bases; unmatched junction nucleotides: 7. Germline V CDR1 and CDR2: SGHTA, FQGNSA. This CDR3 is 15 amino acids long. For the CDR3, the DNA is TGTGCCAGCAGACCAACAGGGGGTAGCTCCTACGAGCAGTACTTC. Amino acids: CASRPTGGSSYEQYF. The full variable domain, its missing parts supplied by reference TRBV7-2 and TRBJ2-7, is GAGVSQSPSNKVTEKGKDVELRCDPISGHTALYWYRQSLGQGLEFLIYFQGNSAPDKSGLPSDRFSAERTGGSVSTLTIQRTQQEDSAVYLCASRPTGGSSYEQYFGPGTRLTVT.

V is TRBV2 and J is TRBJ2-7, with 7 bases matching TRBD1. The length of the CDR3 is 14 residues. V lost 7 bases and J lost 3; bases outside the gene matches: 9. Germline V gene sequence: CDR1 SNHLY, CDR2 FYNNEI. CDR3 DNA: TGTGCCAGCAATTTGGTGACAGGGCTCTACGAGCAGTACTTC. Its protein product is CASNLVTGLYEQYF.

The chain carries TRBV9 and TRBJ1-5; 10 bases align to TRBD1. CDR3 length: 14 amino acids. V shed 3 bases, J shed 5 bases, and the junction held 2 bases outside the gene matches. Germline V gene data show CDR1 as SGDLS and CDR2 as YYNGEE. Here the CDR3 reads CASSATGGHQPQHF. CDR3 DNA: TGTGCCAGCAGCGCGACAGGGGGCCATCAGCCCCAGCATTTT. The full variable domain, rest sourced from reference TRBV9 and TRBJ1-5, is DSGVTQTPKHLITATGQRVTLRCSPRSGDLSVYWYQQSLDQGLQFLIQYYNGEERAKGNILERFSAQQFPDLHSELNLSSLELGDSALYFCASSATGGHQPQHFGDGTRLSIL.

The gene calls are TRBV5-6 and TRBJ2-2; 11 bases map to TRBD2. CDR1 and CDR2 (germline): SGHDT, YYEEEE. J gave up 2 bases and V 0 bases, and 6 bases lay outside the gene matches. The CDR3 length is 18 residues. CDR3 amino acids: CASSLVSGRAGNTGELFF. The DNA for the CDR3 is TGTGCCAGCAGCTTGGTTAGCGGGAGGGCCGGAAACACCGGGGAGCTGTTTTTT.

The chain recombines TRBV2 with TRBJ1-3; the D is unclear. The CDR3 loop spans 18 amino acids. The germline CDR1 and CDR2 sequences are SNHLY and FYNNEI. Trimming took off 4 bases at V and 2 bases at J, with 21 bases between the two ends. CDR3: CASSVNPGHLGAGNTIYF. CDR3 DNA: TGTGCCAGCAGTGTTAACCCCGGCCACCTCGGAGCTGGAAACACCATATATTTT.

This clone was seen more than once but under ten times. The V and J genes are TRBV7-9 and TRBJ1-2; D remains unclear. V was shortened by 11 bases and J by 4 bases, with 14 bases between the two germline ends. The CDR3 spans 12 residues. The germline V gene has CDR1 SEHNR and CDR2 FQNEAQ (reference sequence). This CDR3 is CAATQEVYGYTF. Written as DNA, the CDR3 is TGTGCCGCGACCCAGGAAGTCTATGGCTACACCTTC. The variable domain in full, with the rest retrieved from reference TRBV7-9 and TRBJ1-2, is DTGVSQNPRHKITKRGQNVTFRCDPISEHNRLYWYRQTLGQGPEFLTYFQNEAQLEKSRLLSDRFSAERPKGSFSTLEIQRTEQGDSAMYLCAATQEVYGYTFGSGTRLTVV.

About this clone: The same CDR3 can be traced to other DNA sequences in this sample. The rearrangement joins TRBV27 to TRBJ2-5, with D tentatively TRBD1 (6 bases). This CDR3 has 13 amino acids. The ends were cut back, 6 bases at V and 5 bases at J, with 13 bases in the middle. Germline CDR1 is MNHEY and CDR2 is SMNVEV (reference sequence). The CDR3, as DNA: TGTGCCAGCAGACCGACTGGGGGCGAGACCCAGTACTTC. The encoded protein is CASRPTGGETQYF.

The CDR3 protein is CASTQTGYTGELFF. The CDR3 DNA sequence: TGTGCCAGCACCCAGACAGGGTACACCGGGGAGCTGTTTTTT. The chain couples TRBV9 to TRBJ2-2; 7 bases are a match to TRBD1. The ends lost 6 bases at V and 3 bases at J; junction bases unmatched: 5. Germline CDR1 reads SGDLS; CDR2 reads YYNGEE. The CDR3 is 14 residues long.

The chain is built from TRBV5-1 and TRBJ2-1; D gene unclear. V was cut by 2 bases and J by 2 bases, with 8 bases left in between. This CDR3 has 14 amino acids. Germline loops: CDR1 SGHRS, CDR2 YFSETQ. CDR3 loop: CASSFGRAYNEQFF. The CDR3 DNA follows: TGCGCCAGCAGCTTCGGACGGGCCTACAATGAGCAGTTCTTC.